This T cell receptor beta chain came from a study of T cells expressing NK-cell markers. Study summary: Out of eight donors sequenced, seven tested HCMV-seropositive and the remaining one seronegative.

TCRdb re-called the 5' RACE reads; one entry per CDR3 protein, DNA not given. This sample's table reports just under 150,000 distinct CDR3 sequences. The CDR3 runs to 15 residues. Germline CDR1 reads SGHNT; CDR2 reads YYREEE (reference sequence). The rearrangement joins TRBV5-4 to TRBJ2-1; TCRdb designates TRBD1, a call that cannot be tested without DNA. Sequenced: blood T cells: a sorted CD56 or NKG2C T cell subset, CD4+ or CD8+ T cells, or bulk PBMC T cells (not recorded which). The clonotype was recovered from a man aged 18-30 years in good health. The CDR3 sequence is CASSSQQEEYNEQFF.